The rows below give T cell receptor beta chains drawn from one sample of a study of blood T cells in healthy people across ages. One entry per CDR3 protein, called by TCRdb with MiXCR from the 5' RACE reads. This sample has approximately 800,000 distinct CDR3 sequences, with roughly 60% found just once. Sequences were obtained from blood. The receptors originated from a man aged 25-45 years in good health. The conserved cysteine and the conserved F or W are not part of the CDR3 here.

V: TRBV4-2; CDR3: ASSQVSGEETQY
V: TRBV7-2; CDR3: ASSLILYNEQF
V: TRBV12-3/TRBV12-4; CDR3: ASSLVPGTGAGELF
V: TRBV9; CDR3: ASSVDPHIDYEQY
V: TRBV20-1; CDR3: SARLNNEQF
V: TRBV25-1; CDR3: ASSELLLSPLH
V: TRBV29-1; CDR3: SVEQGALGEQF
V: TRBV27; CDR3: ASSLDSWQETQY
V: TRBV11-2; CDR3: ASSQELADSYEQY
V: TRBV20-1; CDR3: SARDLTSGDLETQY
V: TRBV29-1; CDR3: SVRQQRNTIY
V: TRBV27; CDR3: ASRSWADNTEAF
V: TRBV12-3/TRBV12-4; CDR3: ASSFRGVQETQY
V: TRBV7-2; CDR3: ASSSNPGTGGYGYT
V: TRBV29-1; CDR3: GVHDRRVQETQY
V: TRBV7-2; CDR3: ASSSYALDIQY
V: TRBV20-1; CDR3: SAQGVAARENEQF
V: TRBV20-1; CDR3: SAQVAGGLDTQY